This T cell receptor beta chain was identified during a study of blood T cell repertoires in COVID-19. This clone has only one observation. V shed 5 bases, J shed 5 bases, and the junction held 15 bases outside the gene matches. CDR1 and CDR2 from the germline V gene are SGHAT and FQNNGV. CDR3 size: 17 residues. Profiled with immunoSEQ multiplex PCR; TCRdb holds only in-frame clones, not every one. The sample lists more than 50,000 clones; 60% to 85% were seen once. The sequenced material came from peripheral blood. The chain uses TRBV11-2 and TRBJ2-5, with 9 nucleotides matching TRBD1. This TCR was recovered from a woman aged 80 or over with acute or convalescent COVID-19. The CDR3 DNA is TGTGCCAGCAGCGCCAGCCTCCACAGGGGGCGCGGGGAGACCCAGTACTTC. Translation gives CASSASLHRGRGETQYF.